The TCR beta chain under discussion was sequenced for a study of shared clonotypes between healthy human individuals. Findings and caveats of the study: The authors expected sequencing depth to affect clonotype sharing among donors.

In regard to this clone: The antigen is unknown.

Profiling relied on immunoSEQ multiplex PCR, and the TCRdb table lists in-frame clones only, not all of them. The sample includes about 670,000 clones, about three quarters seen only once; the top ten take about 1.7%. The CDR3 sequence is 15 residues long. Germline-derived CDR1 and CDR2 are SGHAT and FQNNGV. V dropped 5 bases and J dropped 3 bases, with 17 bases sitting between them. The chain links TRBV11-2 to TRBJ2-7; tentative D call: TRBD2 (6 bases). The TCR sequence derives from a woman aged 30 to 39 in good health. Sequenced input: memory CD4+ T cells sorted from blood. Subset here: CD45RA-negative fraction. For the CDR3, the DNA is TGTGCCAGCAGCCCTAGACTAGTACGGGACTACGAGCAGTACTTC. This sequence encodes CASSPRLVRDYEQYF.